Each of the 12 T cell receptor beta chains below was sequenced from the same sample in a study of T-cell memory formation after mild COVID-19 (dated by TCRdb to the early 2020s). The receptor library was made with 5' RACE. Sequenced using an Illumina NovaSeq 6000. TCRdb's own reprocessing of the public reads used fastp at Q25 and MiXCR and kept productive beta chains. One record per CDR3 amino acid sequence lists the most common genes and DNA. Across this sample there are 200,000 to 250,000 distinct CDR3 sequences, with more than 9% seen only once. Clones ranked in the top ten supply 2.5% to 3.5% of the sample. The sequencing input was PBMCs or a T cell subset sorted from them (not recorded which). The receptor source for this set is a man younger than 35 who had mild COVID-19 (a few samples of this study predate the infection). The sample titles of this study are shuffled in the database, so cell type and time point are left out; the donor was told from shared clones.

The chain combines TRBV12-3 or TRBV12-4 with TRBJ2-2; TRBD1 agrees at 7 bases. CDR3 size: 15 residues. V lost 6 bases to trimming and J lost 2 bases; unmatched junction nucleotides: 6. The CDR3 spells CASSTGQFNTGELFF. The CDR3 DNA follows: TGTGCCAGCAGCACGGGACAGTTTAACACCGGGGAGCTGTTTTTT.

This chain uses TRBV18 with TRBJ2-1; D perhaps matches TRBD2 (5 bases). The CDR3 extends over 15 amino acids. Trimming took off 6 bases at V and 4 bases at J, with 16 bases between the two ends. Germline values: CDR1 KGHSH, CDR2 LQKENI. The CDR3 sequence is CASSADPGKYNEQFF. The CDR3 coding sequence is TGTGCCAGCTCGGCCGACCCGGGAAAATACAATGAGCAGTTCTTC. The entire variable domain, with the rest obtained from reference TRBV18 and TRBJ2-1, is as follows: NAGVMQNPRHLVRRRGQEARLRCSPMKGHSHVYWYRQLPEEGLKFMVYLQKENIIDESGMPKERFSAEFPKEGPSILRIQQVVRGDSAAYFCASSADPGKYNEQFFGPGTRLTVL.

In its sample, this clonotype was seen a few times. V and J are TRBV5-1 and TRBJ2-7; either TRBD1 or TRBD2 may supply D (5 bases each). The CDR3 loop spans 15 amino acids. V was trimmed by 4 bases and J by 3 bases, leaving 17 bases between them. Germline V gives CDR1 SGHRS, CDR2 YFSETQ. Written as DNA, the CDR3 is TGCGCCAGCAGCCGGGGCCCGGACCTATACTACGAGCAGTACGTC. This codes for CASSRGPDLYYEQYV.

This clonotype was found a few times. The chain uses TRBV20-1 and TRBJ1-3; D is possibly TRBD1 (6 bases). Per the germline V gene, CDR1 is DFQATT and CDR2 is SNEGSKA (reference sequence). The CDR3 loop spans 13 amino acids. V lost 5 bases and J lost 4, with 12 bases in between. The CDR3 sequence is CSALNQGGNTIYF. The CDR3 coding sequence is TGCAGTGCTTTAAATCAGGGGGGAAACACCATATATTTT.

This clonotype was detected ten times or more. The chain uses TRBV5-1 and TRBJ2-5, with TRBD1 identical over 7 bases. CDR3 size: 13 residues. The junction had 4 bases not matched to a gene; V was cut back by 3 bases and J by 5 bases. Germline CDR1 SGHRS, CDR2 YFSETQ. CDR3 nucleotide sequence: TGCGCCAGCAGCTCGACAGGGCCGGAGACCCAGTACTTC. It is translated as CASSSTGPETQYF. Combining the CDR3 with reference TRBV5-1 and TRBJ2-5 gives the whole variable domain KAGVTQTPRYLIKTRGQQVTLSCSPISGHRSVSWYQQTPGQGLQFLFEYFSETQRNKGNFPGRFSGRQFSNSRSEMNVSTLELGDSALYLCASSSTGPETQYFGPGTRLLVL.

J is TRBJ2-7 and V is TRBV29-1, with D uncertain. CDR3 size: 11 residues. Trimming removed 5 bases from V and 11 bases from J, with 16 bases in between. Germline V gene lookup returns CDR1 SQVTM and CDR2 ANQGSEA. This chain's CDR3 is CSVKGGVDEYF. In DNA form, the CDR3 reads TGCAGCGTTAAGGGTGGGGTCGATGAGTACTTC.

This clonotype showed up just a few times. This chain links TRBV7-2 with TRBJ1-2, with D hard to call. From germline, CDR1 is SGHTA and CDR2 FQGNSA. CDR3 length: 13 residues. The germline V and J ends were trimmed by 1 base and 4 bases, with 7 bases remaining between them. Here the CDR3 DNA reads TGTGCCAGCAGCTTAGTTCAGATCTATGGCTACACCTTC. Protein: CASSLVQIYGYTF.

This clonotype was picked up many times. The rearrangement joins TRBV7-9 to TRBJ2-1; tentatively, D is TRBD1 (6 bases). Per the germline V gene, CDR1 is SEHNR and CDR2 is FQNEAQ (reference sequence). Trimming removed 2 bases at V and 6 bases at J, with 8 bases between. The CDR3 length is 13 residues. The CDR3 nucleotides are TGTGCCAGCAGCTTACAAGGGGGCAATGAGCAGTTCTTC. It is translated as CASSLQGGNEQFF.

The table lists this clonotype with a few counts. The chain joins TRBV7-2 to TRBJ1-2; D is undetermined. CDR3 length: 14 residues. Germline lookup yields CDR1 SGHTA and CDR2 FQGNSA. Between the trimmed V and J ends, which lost 2 bases and 8 bases, there was a span of 15 bases. The CDR3 nucleotides are TGTGCCAGCAGCTTAATGACTAGTCCAGGCGGCTACACCTTC. Translation: CASSLMTSPGGYTF.

This clonotype has just a few counts. J is TRBJ1-1 and V is TRBV5-1; TRBD1 agrees at 11 bases. This CDR3 has 15 amino acids. The trim removed 4 bases at V and 6 bases at J, leaving 8 bases unmatched. Per the germline V gene, CDR1 is SGHRS and CDR2 is YFSETQ. CDR3: CASSLGTGGGAEAFF. Here the CDR3 DNA reads TGCGCCAGCAGCCTTGGGACAGGGGGAGGAGCTGAAGCTTTCTTT.

This clonotype turned up a few times. The chain has TRBV7-9 and TRBJ1-2; D uncertain. The length of the CDR3 is 13 residues. V lost 4 bases, J lost 6 bases, and 12 bases lay in between. The germline V gene encodes CDR1 SEHNR and CDR2 FQNEAQ (reference sequence). The CDR3 nucleotides are TGTGCCAGCAGCTCGACGACCGGGGATGGCTACACCTTC. Residues: CASSSTTGDGYTF.

Ten or more counts support this clonotype. The rearrangement joins TRBV7-2 to TRBJ2-5, with 7 bases matching TRBD2. The CDR3 sequence is 13 residues long. J lost 5 bases, V lost 0 bases, and 0 bases had no gene match. CDR1 is SGHTA and CDR2 is FQGNSA in the germline V gene. The CDR3 DNA is TGTGCCAGCAGCTTAGCCGGGGGGGAGACCCAGTACTTC. Protein: CASSLAGGETQYF.